This TCR beta chain was identified in a study of blood T cells in healthy people across ages. On the study more broadly: The template switching approach captured approximately one barcoded beta molecule for every two T cells.

Primers used in a second PCR of about 6 to 12 cycles were a sample-barcoded 5' primer and a J-beta primer mix. From each sample, at least 3 million paired-end reads containing CDR3 were obtained. One entry per CDR3 protein, called by TCRdb with MiXCR from the 5' RACE reads. Of about 1.4 million distinct CDR3 sequences in the sample, roughly 64% are singletons; the top ten hold 5% to 7%. Germline CDR1 reads SQVTM; CDR2 reads ANQGSEA. The V gene lost 6 bases and the J gene lost 5 bases, with 19 bases spanning the gap. CDR3 size: 15 residues. Aged roughly 6 to 90, donors were systemically healthy Caucasians from Russia. Extracted total RNA amounted to at least 5.5 micrograms for each sample.

The sequencing input was blood. The sequence came from a man between 18 and 35 years old in good health. The genes are TRBV29-1 and TRBJ2-2; the D gene could be TRBD1 or TRBD2 (5 bases each). In nucleotides, the CDR3 is TGCAGCGTGACCGGGACCCCTGATAAGACCGGGGAGCTGTTTTTT. Protein product: CSVTGTPDKTGELFF.